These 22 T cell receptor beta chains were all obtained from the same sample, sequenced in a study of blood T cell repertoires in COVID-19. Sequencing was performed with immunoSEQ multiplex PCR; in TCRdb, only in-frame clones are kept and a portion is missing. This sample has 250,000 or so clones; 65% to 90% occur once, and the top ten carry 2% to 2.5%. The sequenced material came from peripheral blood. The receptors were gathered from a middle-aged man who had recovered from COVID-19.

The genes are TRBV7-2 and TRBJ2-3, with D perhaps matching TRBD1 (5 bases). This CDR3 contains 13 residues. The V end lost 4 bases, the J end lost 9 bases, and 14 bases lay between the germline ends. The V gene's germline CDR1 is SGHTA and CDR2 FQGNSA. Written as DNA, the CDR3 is TGTGCCAGCAGCTCGAGAGGACAAGGCACGCAGTATTTT. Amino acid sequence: CASSSRGQGTQYF.

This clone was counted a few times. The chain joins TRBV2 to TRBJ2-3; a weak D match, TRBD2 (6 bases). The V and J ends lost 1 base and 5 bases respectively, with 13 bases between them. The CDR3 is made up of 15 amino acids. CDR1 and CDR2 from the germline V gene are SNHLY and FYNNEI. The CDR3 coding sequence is TGTGCCAGCAGTGAAGTTACTACCGGGGGAGATACGCAGTATTTT. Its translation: CASSEVTTGGDTQYF.

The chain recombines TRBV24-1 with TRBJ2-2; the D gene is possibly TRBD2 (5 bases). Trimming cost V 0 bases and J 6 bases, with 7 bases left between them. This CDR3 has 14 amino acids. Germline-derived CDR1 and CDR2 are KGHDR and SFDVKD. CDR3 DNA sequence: TGTGCCACCAGTGATTTGGGGGAGCCCGGGGAGCTGTTTTTT. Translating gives CATSDLGEPGELFF.

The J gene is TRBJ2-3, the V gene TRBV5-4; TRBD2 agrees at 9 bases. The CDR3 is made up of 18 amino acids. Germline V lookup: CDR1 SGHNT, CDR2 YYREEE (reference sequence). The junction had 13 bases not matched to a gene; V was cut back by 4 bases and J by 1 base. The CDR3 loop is CASSRGGGAGGRTDTQYF. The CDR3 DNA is TGTGCCAGCAGCAGGGGAGGGGGAGCGGGAGGACGCACAGATACGCAGTATTTT.

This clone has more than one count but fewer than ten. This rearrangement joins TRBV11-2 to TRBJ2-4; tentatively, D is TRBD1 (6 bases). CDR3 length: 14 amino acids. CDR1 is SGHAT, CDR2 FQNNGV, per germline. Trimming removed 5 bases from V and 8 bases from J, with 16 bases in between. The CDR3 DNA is TGTGCCAGCAGCACTACCCGCAGGGGCGACATTCAGTACTTC. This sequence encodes CASSTTRRGDIQYF.

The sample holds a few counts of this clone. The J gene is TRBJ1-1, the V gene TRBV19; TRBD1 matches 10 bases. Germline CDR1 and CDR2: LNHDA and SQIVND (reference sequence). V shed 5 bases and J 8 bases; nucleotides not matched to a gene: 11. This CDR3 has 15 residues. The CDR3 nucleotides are TGTGCCAGTAGTCGACAGGGGGCTCTTTCGTCCGAAGCTTTCTTT. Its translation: CASSRQGALSSEAFF.

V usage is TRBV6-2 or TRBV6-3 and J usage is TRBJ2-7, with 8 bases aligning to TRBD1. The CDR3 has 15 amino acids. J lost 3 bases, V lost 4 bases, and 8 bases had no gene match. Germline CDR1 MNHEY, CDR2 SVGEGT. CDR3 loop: CASSFLRDRSYEQYF. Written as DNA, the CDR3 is TGTGCCAGCAGTTTCCTCCGGGACAGGAGCTACGAGCAGTACTTC.

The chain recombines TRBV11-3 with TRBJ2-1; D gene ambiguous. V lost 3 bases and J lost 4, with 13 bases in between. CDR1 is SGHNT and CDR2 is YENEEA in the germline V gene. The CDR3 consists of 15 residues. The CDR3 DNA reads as TGTGCCAGCAGCTTTATTACGGTTACTTACAATGAGCAGTTCTTC. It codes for CASSFITVTYNEQFF. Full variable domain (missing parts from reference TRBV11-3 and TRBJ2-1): EAGVVQSPRYKIIEKKQPVAFWCNPISGHNTLYWYLQNLGQGPELLIRYENEEAVDDSQLPKDRFSAERLKGVDSTLKIQPAELGDSAVYLCASSFITVTYNEQFFGPGTRLTVL.

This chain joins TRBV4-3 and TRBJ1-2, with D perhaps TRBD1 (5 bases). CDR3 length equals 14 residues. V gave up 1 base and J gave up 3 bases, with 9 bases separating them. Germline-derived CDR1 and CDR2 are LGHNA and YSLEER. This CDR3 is CASSQGPRDYGYTF. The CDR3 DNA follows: TGCGCCAGCAGCCAAGGCCCCAGGGACTATGGCTACACCTTC.

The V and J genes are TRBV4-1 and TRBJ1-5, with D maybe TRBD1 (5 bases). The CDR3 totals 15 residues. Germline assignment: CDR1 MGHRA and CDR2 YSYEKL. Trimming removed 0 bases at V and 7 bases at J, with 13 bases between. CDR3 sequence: CASSQDRQGWQPQHF. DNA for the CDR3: TGCGCCAGCAGCCAAGATCGGCAGGGTTGGCAGCCCCAGCATTTT.

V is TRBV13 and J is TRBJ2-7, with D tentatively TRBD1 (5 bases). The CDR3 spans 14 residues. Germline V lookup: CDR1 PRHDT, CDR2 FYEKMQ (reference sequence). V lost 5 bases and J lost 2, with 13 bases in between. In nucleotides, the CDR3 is TGTGCCAGCAGCCGCGGACACCTCCCCTACGAGCAGTACTTC. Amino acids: CASSRGHLPYEQYF.

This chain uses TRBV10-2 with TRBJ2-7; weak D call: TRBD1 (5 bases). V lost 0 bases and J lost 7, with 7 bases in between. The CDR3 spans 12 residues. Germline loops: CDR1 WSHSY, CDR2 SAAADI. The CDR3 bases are TGCGCCAGCAGTGAGTCCAGGGTGGAGCAGTACTTC. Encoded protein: CASSESRVEQYF.

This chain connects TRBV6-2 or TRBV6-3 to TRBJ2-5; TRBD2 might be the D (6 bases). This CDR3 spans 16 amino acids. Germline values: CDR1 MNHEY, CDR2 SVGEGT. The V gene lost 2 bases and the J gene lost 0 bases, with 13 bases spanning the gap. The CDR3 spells CASSYGDSQYQETQYF. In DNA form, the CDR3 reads TGTGCCAGCAGTTACGGGGACTCTCAGTACCAAGAGACCCAGTACTTC.

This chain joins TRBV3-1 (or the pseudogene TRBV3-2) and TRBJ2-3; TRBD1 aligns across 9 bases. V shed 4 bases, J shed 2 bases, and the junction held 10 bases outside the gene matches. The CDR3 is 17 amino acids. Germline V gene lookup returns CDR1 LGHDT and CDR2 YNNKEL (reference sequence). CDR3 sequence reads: CASSRRSTGGFTDTQYF. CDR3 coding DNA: TGTGCCAGCAGCCGGAGATCGACAGGGGGGTTCACAGATACGCAGTATTTT.

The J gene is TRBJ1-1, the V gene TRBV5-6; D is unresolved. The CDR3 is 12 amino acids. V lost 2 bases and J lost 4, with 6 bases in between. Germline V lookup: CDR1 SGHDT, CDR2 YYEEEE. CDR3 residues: CASSLTSTEAFF. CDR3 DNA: TGTGCCAGCAGCTTAACTAGCACTGAAGCTTTCTTT.

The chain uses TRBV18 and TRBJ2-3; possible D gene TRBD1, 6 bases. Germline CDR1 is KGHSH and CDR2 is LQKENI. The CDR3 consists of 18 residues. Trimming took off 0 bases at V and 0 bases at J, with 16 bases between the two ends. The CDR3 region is CASSPPQGGGTSTDTQYF. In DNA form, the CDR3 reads TGTGCCAGCTCACCACCCCAAGGGGGTGGAACTAGCACAGATACGCAGTATTTT.

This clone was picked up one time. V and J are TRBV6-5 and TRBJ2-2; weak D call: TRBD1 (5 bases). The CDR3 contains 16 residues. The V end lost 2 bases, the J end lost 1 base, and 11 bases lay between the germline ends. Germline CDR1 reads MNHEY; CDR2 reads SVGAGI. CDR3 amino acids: CASSYGARQNTGELFF. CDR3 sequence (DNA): TGTGCCAGCAGTTACGGGGCGAGGCAGAACACCGGGGAGCTGTTTTTT.

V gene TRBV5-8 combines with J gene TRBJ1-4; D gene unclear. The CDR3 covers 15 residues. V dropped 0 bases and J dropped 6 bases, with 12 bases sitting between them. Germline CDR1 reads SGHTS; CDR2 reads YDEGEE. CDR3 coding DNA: TGTGCCAGCAGCTTGGGGACGGCGCGGGATGAAAAACTGTTTTTT. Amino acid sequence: CASSLGTARDEKLFF.

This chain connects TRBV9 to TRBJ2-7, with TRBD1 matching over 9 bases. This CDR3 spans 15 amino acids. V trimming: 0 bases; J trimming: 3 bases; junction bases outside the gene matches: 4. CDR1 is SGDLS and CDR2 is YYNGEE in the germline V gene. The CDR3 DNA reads TGTGCCAGCAGCGTAGGGGCGGGACAGGGCTACGAGCAGTACTTC. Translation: CASSVGAGQGYEQYF. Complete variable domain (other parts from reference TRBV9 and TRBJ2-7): DSGVTQTPKHLITATGQRVTLRCSPRSGDLSVYWYQQSLDQGLQFLIQYYNGEERAKGNILERFSAQQFPDLHSELNLSSLELGDSALYFCASSVGAGQGYEQYFGPGTRLTVT.

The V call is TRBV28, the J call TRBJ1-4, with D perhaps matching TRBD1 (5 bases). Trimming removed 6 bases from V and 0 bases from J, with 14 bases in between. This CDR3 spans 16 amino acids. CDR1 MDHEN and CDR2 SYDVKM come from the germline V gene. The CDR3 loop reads CASRHGGVSTNEKLFF. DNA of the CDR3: TGTGCCAGCAGACACGGGGGGGTCTCAACTAATGAAAAACTGTTTTTT.

The CDR3 nucleotides read TGTGCCAGCTCTCTCAGCAATCAGCCCCAGCATTTT. This codes for CASSLSNQPQHF. The genes are TRBV18 and TRBJ1-5, with D hard to call. Germline V gene sequence: CDR1 KGHSH, CDR2 LQKENI. The CDR3 has 12 amino acids. The germline V and J ends were trimmed by 6 bases and 1 base, with 4 bases remaining between them.

The CDR3 reads CASSQDVVGVANTEAFF. CDR3 nucleotides: TGCGCCAGCAGCCAAGATGTTGTAGGGGTGGCGAACACTGAAGCTTTCTTT. This rearrangement joins TRBV4-1 to TRBJ1-1, with TRBD1 as a possible D gene (5 bases). This CDR3 is built from 17 residues. Between the trimmed V and J ends, which lost 0 bases and 1 base, there was a span of 15 bases. Germline V CDR1 and CDR2: MGHRA, YSYEKL.